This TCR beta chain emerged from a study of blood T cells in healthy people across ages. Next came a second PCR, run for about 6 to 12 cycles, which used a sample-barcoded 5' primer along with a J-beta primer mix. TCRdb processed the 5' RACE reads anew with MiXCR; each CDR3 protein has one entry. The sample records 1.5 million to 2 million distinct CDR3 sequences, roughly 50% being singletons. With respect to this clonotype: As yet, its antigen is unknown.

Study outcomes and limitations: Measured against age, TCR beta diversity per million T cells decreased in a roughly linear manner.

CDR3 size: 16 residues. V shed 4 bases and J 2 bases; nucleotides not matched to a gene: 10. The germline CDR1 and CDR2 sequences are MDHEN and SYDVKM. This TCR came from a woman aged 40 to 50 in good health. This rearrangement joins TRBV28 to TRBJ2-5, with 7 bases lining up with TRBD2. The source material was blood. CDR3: CASSSRVGLPQETQYF. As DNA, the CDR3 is TGTGCCAGCAGTTCACGCGTGGGACTACCTCAAGAGACCCAGTACTTC.